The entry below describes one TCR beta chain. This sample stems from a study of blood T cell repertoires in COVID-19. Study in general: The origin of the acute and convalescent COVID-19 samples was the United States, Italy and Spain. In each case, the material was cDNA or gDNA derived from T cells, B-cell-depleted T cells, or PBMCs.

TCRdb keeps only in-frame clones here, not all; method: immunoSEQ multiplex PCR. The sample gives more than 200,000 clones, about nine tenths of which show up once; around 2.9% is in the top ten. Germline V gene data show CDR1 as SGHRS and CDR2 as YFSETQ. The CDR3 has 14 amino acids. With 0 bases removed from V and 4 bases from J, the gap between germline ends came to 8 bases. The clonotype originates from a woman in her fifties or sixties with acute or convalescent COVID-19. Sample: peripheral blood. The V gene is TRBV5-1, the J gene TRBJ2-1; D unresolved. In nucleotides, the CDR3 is TGCGCCAGCAGCTTGGATGGCGGTTACAATGAGCAGTTCTTC. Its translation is CASSLDGGYNEQFF.